Listed here are 9 T cell receptor beta chains from one sample, sequenced in a study of molecular identifiers for immune sequencing clone quantification. Each CDR3 protein gets one entry after TCRdb re-called the PCR reads with MiXCR. The table includes approximately 500,000 distinct CDR3 sequences, about 21% detected once. The sequencing input was naive CD8+ T cells from blood, with Jurkat cell RNA spiked in. Sample subset: FACS-sorted CD8+CD4-CCR7+CD45RA+ naive T cells. Receptors were obtained from a human donor in good health. Some libraries in this study had Jurkat cell RNA spiked in.

This clonotype was observed many times. The V and J genes are TRBV7-6 and TRBJ1-2, with 7 bases identical to TRBD1. V shed 3 bases, J shed 3 bases, and the junction held 4 bases outside the gene matches. Germline assignment: CDR1 SGHVS and CDR2 FNYEAQ. The CDR3 spans 14 residues. CDR3 in DNA: TGTGCCAGCAGCTTGGGCAGGGGGTACTATGGCTACACCTTC. Encoded protein: CASSLGRGYYGYTF.

The table lists this clonotype with many counts. The chain is built from TRBV29-1 and TRBJ2-5, with D perhaps matching TRBD1 or TRBD2 (5 bases each). Trimming cost V 2 bases and J 2 bases, with 21 bases left between them. This CDR3 comprises 17 residues. The V gene's germline CDR1 is SQVTM and CDR2 ANQGSEA. The CDR3 DNA sequence: TGCAGCGTTGAAACTCCCCTAGAGGGGCGGGTGCAAGAGACCCAGTACTTC. Translating gives CSVETPLEGRVQETQYF.

With respect to this clonotype: A read error is possible here, since a much larger clone lies one base away. The chain recombines TRBV7-9 with TRBJ2-7; D could derive from TRBD1 or TRBD2 (6 bases each). This CDR3 region has 13 residues. The germline V gene encodes CDR1 SEHNR and CDR2 FQNEAQ (reference sequence). V was shortened by 5 bases and J by 8 bases, with 16 bases between the two germline ends. CDR3 nucleotides: TGTGCCAGCAGCGCACCGGGGGCTTACAAGCAGTACTTC. It translates to CASSAPGAYKQYF.

The chain carries TRBV27 and TRBJ2-5; possibly TRBD2 for D (6 bases). This CDR3 spans 14 amino acids. V was shortened by 3 bases and J by 5 bases, with 13 bases between the two germline ends. Germline CDR1 reads MNHEY; CDR2 reads SMNVEV (reference sequence). The CDR3 coding sequence is TGTGCCAGCAGTTTGGGCGGGGAGATGGAGACCCAGTACTTC. It specifies CASSLGGEMETQYF.

This clonotype was counted many times. DNA of the CDR3: TGTGCCAGTACCTCAGGGGGCATTACTGAAGCTTTCTTT. It translates to CASTSGGITEAFF. The chain employs TRBV19 and TRBJ1-1; 8 bases match TRBD1. V dropped 7 bases and J dropped 5; count of bases not matched to a gene: 6. Germline V gene lookup returns CDR1 LNHDA and CDR2 SQIVND (reference sequence). This CDR3 has 13 amino acids.

This chain connects TRBV20-1 to TRBJ2-2, with TRBD1 as a possible D gene (6 bases). Trimming took 5 bases from V and 0 from J, leaving 13 bases between them. Germline V gene sequence: CDR1 DFQATT, CDR2 SNEGSKA (reference sequence). The CDR3 is 15 residues long. Here the CDR3 DNA reads TGCAGTGCTGAATGGGGACACTCGAACACCGGGGAGCTGTTTTTT. Protein sequence: CSAEWGHSNTGELFF.

This clonotype was seen many times. V and J are TRBV29-1 and TRBJ2-7; 11 nucleotides agree with TRBD2. Germline loops: CDR1 SQVTM, CDR2 ANQGSEA. V lost 6 bases to trimming and J lost 5 bases; unmatched junction nucleotides: 12. The CDR3 loop spans 15 amino acids. The CDR3 spells CSVATFGTSGHEQYF. CDR3 DNA: TGCAGCGTGGCGACCTTCGGGACTAGCGGCCACGAGCAGTACTTC.

This clonotype has just a few counts. This sequence joins TRBV27 and TRBJ2-5; D may correspond to TRBD1 or TRBD2 (5 bases each). Per germline, CDR1 MNHEY and CDR2 SMNVEV (reference sequence). CDR3 size: 13 residues. Trimming removed 4 bases from V and 1 base from J, with 7 bases in between. CDR3 sequence reads: CASSYGAQETQYF. Written as DNA, the CDR3 is TGTGCCAGCAGTTACGGGGCCCAAGAGACCCAGTACTTC.

To note about this clonotype: At one of its ends the junction is not consistent with the germline gene, which may arise from a read error. This chain connects TRBV7-9 to TRBJ2-7; TRBD1 aligns across 8 bases. This CDR3 region has 14 residues. CDR1 SEHNR and CDR2 FQNEAQ come from the germline V gene (reference sequence). Here the CDR3 reads CAGSPRNRGYEQYF. CDR3 nucleotides: TGTGCCGGCAGCCCCCGGAACAGGGGGTACGAGCAGTACTTC. The entire variable domain, with the rest obtained from reference TRBV7-9 and TRBJ2-7, is as follows: DTGVSQNPRHKITKRGQNVTFRCDPISEHNRLYWYRQTLGQGPEFLTYFQNEAQLEKSRLLSDRFSAERPKGSFSTLEIQRTEQGDSAMYLCAGSPRNRGYEQYFGPGTRLTVT.